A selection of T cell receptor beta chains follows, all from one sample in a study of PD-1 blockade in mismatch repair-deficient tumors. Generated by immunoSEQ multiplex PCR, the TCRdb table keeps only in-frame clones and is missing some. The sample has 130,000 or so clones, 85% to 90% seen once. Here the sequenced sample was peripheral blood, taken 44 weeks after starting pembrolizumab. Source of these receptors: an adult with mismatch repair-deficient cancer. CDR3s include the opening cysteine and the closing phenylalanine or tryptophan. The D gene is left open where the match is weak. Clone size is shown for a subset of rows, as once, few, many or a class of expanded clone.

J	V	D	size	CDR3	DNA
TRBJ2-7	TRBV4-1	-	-	CASSQAGFGSYEQYF	TGCGCCAGCAGCCAAGCGGGATTCGGCTCCTACGAGCAGTACTTC
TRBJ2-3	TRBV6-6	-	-	CASSRLVRADTQYF	TGTGCCAGCAGTCGACTAGTGAGGGCAGATACGCAGTATTTT
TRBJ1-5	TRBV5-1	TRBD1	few	CASSNTGEPNQPQHF	TGCGCCAGCAGCAATACAGGGGAGCCAAATCAGCCCCAGCATTTT
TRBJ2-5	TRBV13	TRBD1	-	CASSLGRTGGQETQYF	TGTGCCAGCAGCTTAGGTCGCACAGGGGGACAGGAGACCCAGTACTTC
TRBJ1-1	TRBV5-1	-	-	CASKSTGQNTEAFF	TGCGCCAGCAAATCCACAGGACAGAACACTGAAGCTTTCTTT
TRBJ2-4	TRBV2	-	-	CASSESPGGGAKNIQYF	TGTGCCAGCAGTGAATCTCCCGGGGGCGGGGCCAAAAACATTCAGTACTTC
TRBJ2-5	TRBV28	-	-	CASSLHRVVVRETQYF	TGTGCCAGCAGTTTACATAGGGTTGTAGTGAGAGAGACCCAGTACTTC
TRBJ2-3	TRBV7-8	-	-	CASSQRGERWADTQYF	TGTGCCAGCAGCCAGAGAGGGGAAAGGTGGGCAGATACGCAGTATTTT
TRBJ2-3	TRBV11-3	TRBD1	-	CASSLRPGTGLADTQYF	TGTGCCAGCAGCCTAAGACCCGGGACAGGGTTGGCAGATACGCAGTATTTT
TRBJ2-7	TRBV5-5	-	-	CASSFSAILGFTYEQYF	TGTGCCAGCAGCTTTTCCGCTATTCTTGGATTTACCTACGAGCAGTACTTC
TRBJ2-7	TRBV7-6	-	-	CASSSSPGSSYEQYF	TGTGCCAGCAGCTCCTCGCCGGGGAGCTCCTACGAGCAGTACTTC
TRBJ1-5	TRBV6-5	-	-	CASSFPGRDQPQHF	TGTGCCAGCAGTTTCCCCGGACGGGATCAGCCCCAGCATTTT
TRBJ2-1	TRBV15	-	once	CATSLPGPINEQFF	TGTGCCACCAGCCTCCCTGGGCCCATCAATGAGCAGTTCTTC
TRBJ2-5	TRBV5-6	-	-	CASSSGSQETQYF	TGTGCCAGCAGCTCGGGCTCCCAGGAGACCCAGTACTTC
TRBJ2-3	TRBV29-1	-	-	CSVEYVVHQDTQYF	TGCAGCGTTGAATATGTCGTGCATCAAGATACGCAGTATTTT
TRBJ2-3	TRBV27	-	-	CASSLMGTSDTQYF	TGTGCCAGCAGTTTAATGGGCACCTCGGATACGCAGTATTTT
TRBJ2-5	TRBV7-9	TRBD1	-	CASSSSDRGGEETQYF	TGTGCCAGCAGCTCTTCTGACAGGGGAGGCGAGGAGACCCAGTACTTC
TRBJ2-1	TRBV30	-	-	CAWSRQSSYNEQFF	TGTGCCTGGAGTCGACAGAGCTCCTACAATGAGCAGTTCTTC
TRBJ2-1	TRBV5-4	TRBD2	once	CASRGELAGDEQFF	TGTGCCAGCCGTGGTGAACTAGCGGGAGATGAGCAGTTCTTC
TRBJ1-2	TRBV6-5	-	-	CASSYSYRGVGGYTF	TGTGCCAGCAGTTACTCCTATCGGGGAGTGGGTGGCTACACCTTC
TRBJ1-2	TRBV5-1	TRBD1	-	CASSLAWGQGNYGYTF	TGCGCCAGCAGCTTGGCGTGGGGACAGGGTAACTATGGCTACACCTTC
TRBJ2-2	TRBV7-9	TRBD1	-	CASSLVGTGDTGELFF	TGTGCCAGCAGCTTAGTCGGGACAGGTGACACCGGGGAGCTGTTTTTT
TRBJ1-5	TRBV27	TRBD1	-	CASSPRTGFLQPQHF	TGTGCCAGCAGTCCTAGGACAGGGTTTCTTCAGCCCCAGCATTTT
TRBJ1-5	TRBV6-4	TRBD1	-	CASSPTGESNQPQHF	TGTGCCAGCAGCCCGACAGGGGAAAGCAATCAGCCCCAGCATTTT
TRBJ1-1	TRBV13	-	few	CASSLTGQPFF	TGTGCCAGCAGCTTAACGGGTCAGCCTTTCTTT
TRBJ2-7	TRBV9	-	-	CASRDPLGRASHEQYF	TGTGCCAGCAGGGACCCACTGGGCAGGGCGTCCCACGAGCAGTACTTC
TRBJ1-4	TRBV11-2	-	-	CASSPTPGHYNEKLFF	TGTGCCAGCAGCCCCACCCCGGGACATTATAATGAAAAACTGTTTTTT
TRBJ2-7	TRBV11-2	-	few	CASSLAGPGEQYF	TGTGCCAGCAGCTTAGCGGGGCCCGGCGAGCAGTACTTC
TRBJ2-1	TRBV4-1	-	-	CASSQGPTGINEQFF	TGCGCCAGCAGCCAAGGACCTACCGGGATCAATGAGCAGTTCTTC
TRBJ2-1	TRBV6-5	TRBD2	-	CASSWRTSSEQFF	TGTGCCAGCAGTTGGAGGACTAGCAGTGAGCAGTTCTTC
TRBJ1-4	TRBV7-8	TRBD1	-	CASSFPGQGRNEKLFF	TGTGCCAGCAGCTTTCCTGGACAGGGAAGGAATGAAAAACTGTTTTTT
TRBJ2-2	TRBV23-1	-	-	CASSRETGHNTGELFF	TGCGCCAGCAGTCGCGAGACAGGCCATAACACCGGGGAGCTGTTTTTT
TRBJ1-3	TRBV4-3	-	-	CASSRTAGAGNTIYF	TGCGCCAGCAGTCGAACGGCGGGAGCTGGAAACACCATATATTTT
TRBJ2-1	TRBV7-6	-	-	CATQLDGRSYNEQFF	TGTGCCACCCAATTGGACGGACGCTCCTACAATGAGCAGTTCTTC
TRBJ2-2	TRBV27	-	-	CASTQGLGTGELFF	TGTGCCAGCACCCAGGGGTTAGGGACCGGGGAGCTGTTTTTT
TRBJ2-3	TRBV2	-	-	CASHIFADTQYF	TGTGCCAGTCACATATTCGCAGATACGCAGTATTTT
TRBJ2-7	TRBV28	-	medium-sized	CASSPWDRPPYEQYF	TGTGCCAGCAGTCCGTGGGACCGACCCCCCTACGAGCAGTACTTC
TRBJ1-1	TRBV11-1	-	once	CASSFGPNTEAFF	TGTGCCAGCAGCTTCGGGCCGAACACTGAAGCTTTCTTT
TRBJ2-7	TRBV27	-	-	CASSSRRSRYEQYF	TGTGCCAGCAGTTCCCGGCGGAGCCGCTACGAGCAGTACTTC
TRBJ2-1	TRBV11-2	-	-	CASSLDVRSYNEQFF	TGTGCCAGCAGCTTAGATGTCCGCTCCTACAATGAGCAGTTCTTC
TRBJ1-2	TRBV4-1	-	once	CASSQEGFLGYTF	TGCGCCAGCAGCCAAGAAGGGTTCCTAGGCTACACCTTC
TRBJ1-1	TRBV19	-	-	CASSIWGSEAFF	TGTGCCAGTAGTATCTGGGGAAGTGAAGCTTTCTTT
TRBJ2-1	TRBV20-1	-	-	CSARTANEQFF	TGCAGTGCTAGAACGGCTAATGAGCAGTTCTTC
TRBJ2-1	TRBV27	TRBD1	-	CASSLSTGASYNEQFF	TGTGCCAGCAGTTTATCTACAGGGGCTTCCTACAATGAGCAGTTCTTC
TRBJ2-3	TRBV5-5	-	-	CASSFFGGPTDTQYF	TGTGCCAGCAGCTTTTTTGGCGGACCCACAGATACGCAGTATTTT
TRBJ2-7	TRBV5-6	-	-	CASRRQSYEQYF	TGTGCCAGCAGACGACAATCCTACGAGCAGTACTTC
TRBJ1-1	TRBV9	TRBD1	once	CASSAPGTGNTEAFF	TGTGCCAGCAGCGCCCCCGGGACAGGGAACACTGAAGCTTTCTTT